The 21 T cell receptor beta chains below were found in one sample sequenced in a study of blood T cell repertoires in COVID-19. Here immunoSEQ multiplex PCR was the method, and the copy in TCRdb shows in-frame clones only, minus some. The table lists 90,000 or so clones, 75% to 90% of them singletons. Sample: peripheral blood. These TCRs come from a woman aged 80 or older with active COVID-19.

This clone was seen more than once but under ten times. The chain links TRBV28 to TRBJ2-7; 12 bases are a match to TRBD1. CDR1 is MDHEN, CDR2 SYDVKM, per germline. This CDR3 comprises 16 residues. V shed 5 bases and J 7 bases; nucleotides not matched to a gene: 12. CDR3 sequence reads: CASSKPPGQGAREQYF. The CDR3, as DNA: TGTGCCAGCAGTAAGCCGCCGGGACAGGGGGCGCGTGAGCAGTACTTC.

This chain joins TRBV11-3 and TRBJ2-2, with TRBD1 identical over 7 bases. The CDR3 is 14 residues long. V dropped 5 bases and J dropped 1; count of bases not matched to a gene: 1. Germline V gives CDR1 SGHNT, CDR2 YENEEA. DNA for the CDR3: TGTGCCAGCAGCCGACAGGGGAACACCGGGGAGCTGTTTTTT. Translated: CASSRQGNTGELFF.

The gene calls are TRBV29-1 and TRBJ2-7; TRBD2 aligns across 9 bases. V lost 4 bases, J lost 3 bases, and 4 bases stayed unmatched. Germline lookup yields CDR1 SQVTM and CDR2 ANQGSEA. The CDR3 is made up of 13 amino acids. The CDR3 DNA reads TGCAGCGTTGCCCAGACTAGCGGCTACGAGCAGTACTTC. Encoded protein: CSVAQTSGYEQYF.

This rearrangement joins TRBV19 to TRBJ1-5; the match to TRBD1 covers 12 bases. The CDR3 runs 15 residues. With V trimmed by 3 bases and J by 6 bases, 3 bases remained unmatched. Germline lookup yields CDR1 LNHDA and CDR2 SQIVND (reference sequence). CDR3 amino acids: CASSIRDRGRQPQHF. The CDR3 bases are TGTGCCAGTAGTATTCGGGACAGGGGGCGTCAGCCCCAGCATTTT.

V usage is TRBV4-1 and J usage is TRBJ2-2, with D possibly matching TRBD2 (6 bases). Germline CDR1 MGHRA, CDR2 YSYEKL. This CDR3 contains 14 residues. The germline V and J ends were trimmed by 5 bases and 6 bases, with 13 bases remaining between them. In nucleotides, the CDR3 is TGCGCCAGCAGCGCAAGGTCGGGGGCCGGGGAGCTGTTTTTT. Translation gives CASSARSGAGELFF.

V and J are TRBV6-2 or TRBV6-3 and TRBJ2-1; weak D call: TRBD1 (6 bases). V gave up 4 bases and J gave up 1 base, with 11 bases separating them. Germline CDR1 is MNHEY and CDR2 is SVGEGT. CDR3 length: 15 amino acids. CDR3 protein: CASSSAGASYNEQFF. CDR3 sequence (DNA): TGTGCCAGCAGTTCTGCAGGGGCGTCCTACAATGAGCAGTTCTTC.

This chain joins TRBV24-1 and TRBJ2-1, with TRBD2 matching 9 bases. The germline V gene encodes CDR1 KGHDR and CDR2 SFDVKD. V lost 9 bases, J lost 6 bases, and 5 bases stayed unmatched. This CDR3 region has 13 residues. CDR3 sequence reads: CATGREGGNEQFF. The CDR3 nucleotides are TGTGCCACCGGGCGGGAGGGGGGCAATGAGCAGTTCTTC.

The chain employs TRBV2 and TRBJ2-2, with D maybe TRBD2 (5 bases). The CDR3 has 14 residues. Germline loops: CDR1 SNHLY, CDR2 FYNNEI. Trimming left V 10 bases short and J 1 base short, with 13 bases between. This CDR3 is CATSLRVNTGELFF. In DNA, the CDR3 is TGTGCCACCTCCCTGAGGGTGAACACCGGGGAGCTGTTTTTT.

The chain employs TRBV27 and TRBJ2-2, with TRBD2 matching 7 bases. CDR3 size: 16 residues. Per germline, CDR1 MNHEY and CDR2 SMNVEV (reference sequence). V was clipped by 5 bases and J by 4 bases; unmatched bases: 10. The CDR3 region is CASSPRVREGTGELFF. CDR3 in DNA: TGTGCCAGCAGTCCCCGGGTGAGGGAGGGCACCGGGGAGCTGTTTTTT.

This chain links TRBV25-1 with TRBJ2-1; D is undetermined. This CDR3 is 14 amino acids long. Per germline, CDR1 MGHDK and CDR2 SYGVNS. V was pared by 1 base and J by 5 bases, with 9 bases between. CDR3 in amino acids: CASSESRRDNEQFF. The CDR3 coding sequence is TGTGCCAGCAGTGAATCCCGAAGAGACAATGAGCAGTTCTTC.

The chain combines TRBV10-2 with TRBJ2-3; 11 bases line up with TRBD2. CDR3 length: 15 amino acids. V lost 7 bases, J lost 1 base, and 4 bases stayed unmatched. The germline V gene encodes CDR1 WSHSY and CDR2 SAAADI. CDR3 region: CASMRGLAGTDTQYF. The CDR3 DNA reads TGCGCCAGCATGAGGGGACTAGCGGGCACAGATACGCAGTATTTT.

This sequence joins TRBV10-3 and TRBJ1-1; D call uncertain. V was shortened by 11 bases and J by 0 bases, with 13 bases between the two germline ends. There are 13 residues in the CDR3. Germline assignment: CDR1 ENHRY and CDR2 SYGVKD. The CDR3, as DNA: TGTGCCGCGAACGAGGCAGTGAACACTGAAGCTTTCTTT. As protein: CAANEAVNTEAFF.

CDR3 residues: CASSLAGGYEQYF. The CDR3 nucleotides read TGTGCCAGCAGCTTAGCGGGAGGCTACGAGCAGTACTTC. The chain is built from TRBV7-2 and TRBJ2-7, with D perhaps matching TRBD2 (6 bases). Trimming left V 0 bases short and J 3 bases short, with 6 bases between. Germline V gene lookup returns CDR1 SGHTA and CDR2 FQGNSA. The CDR3 contains 13 residues.

The sample holds one count of this clone. V gene TRBV6-2 or TRBV6-3 combines with J gene TRBJ2-7; 10 nucleotides line up with TRBD2. Trimming cost V 2 bases and J 4 bases; bases outside gene matches: 5. Germline V gives CDR1 MNHEY, CDR2 SVGEGT. The CDR3 extends over 15 amino acids. CDR3 protein: CASSYPLAGAYEQYF. CDR3 DNA: TGTGCCAGCAGTTACCCCCTAGCGGGAGCTTACGAGCAGTACTTC.

This chain uses TRBV7-8 with TRBJ2-5; 8 nucleotides match TRBD1. V shed 5 bases, J shed 1 base, and the junction held 6 bases outside the gene matches. From germline, CDR1 is SGHVS and CDR2 FQNEAQ. This CDR3 has 15 amino acids. The DNA for the CDR3 is TGTGCCAGCAGCCTCCGGACAGGGAGCCAAGAGACCCAGTACTTC. Translation gives CASSLRTGSQETQYF.

V usage is TRBV2 and J usage is TRBJ1-1, with D possibly TRBD1 on 5 matching bases. V was cut by 7 bases and J by 1 base, with 13 bases left in between. CDR3 length: 14 residues. Germline CDR1 SNHLY, CDR2 FYNNEI. CDR3 DNA: TGTGCCAGCACCACAAGACAGAAGAACACTGAAGCTTTCTTT. It codes for CASTTRQKNTEAFF.

J is TRBJ2-7 and V is TRBV18, with D uncertain. The ends were cut back, 3 bases at V and 6 bases at J, with 12 bases in the middle. CDR3 length: 13 residues. Germline V lookup: CDR1 KGHSH, CDR2 LQKENI. CDR3 amino acids: CASSPGSGREQYF. In nucleotides, the CDR3 is TGTGCCAGCTCACCCGGATCAGGCCGCGAGCAGTACTTC. The full variable domain, its missing parts supplied by reference TRBV18 and TRBJ2-7, is NAGVMQNPRHLVRRRGQEARLRCSPMKGHSHVYWYRQLPEEGLKFMVYLQKENIIDESGMPKERFSAEFPKEGPSILRIQQVVRGDSAAYFCASSPGSGREQYFGPGTRLTVT.

The rearrangement joins TRBV20-1 to TRBJ2-1; no clear D. Germline V gene sequence: CDR1 DFQATT, CDR2 SNEGSKA (reference sequence). The CDR3 totals 11 residues. V lost 2 bases, J lost 4 bases, and 3 bases lay in between. The CDR3 DNA sequence: TGCAGTGCTAGACTGTACAATGAGCAGTTCTTC. Translation: CSARLYNEQFF.

The chain couples TRBV2 to TRBJ2-7, with 9 bases matching TRBD2. Germline V CDR1 and CDR2: SNHLY, FYNNEI. This CDR3 contains 17 residues. V shed 3 bases and J 0 bases; nucleotides not matched to a gene: 9. The chain's CDR3 is CASSDTVREGASYEQYF. The CDR3 DNA reads TGTGCCAGCAGTGATACGGTGCGGGAGGGGGCCTCCTACGAGCAGTACTTC. The full variable domain, completed using reference TRBV2 and TRBJ2-7, is EPEVTQTPSHQVTQMGQEVILRCVPISNHLYFYWYRQILGQKVEFLVSFYNNEISEKSEIFDDQFSVERPDGSNFTLKIRSTKLEDSAMYFCASSDTVREGASYEQYFGPGTRLTVT.

This chain connects TRBV21-1 to TRBJ2-3; no check of the table's D call, TRBD2, against the DNA was made. TRBV21-1 is marked as a pseudogene. This CDR3 has 15 residues. The CDR3 region is CASSKGRLATDTQYF. The CDR3 DNA sequence: TGTGCCAGCAGCAAAGGTCGTCTAGCCACAGATACGCAGTATTTT.

The CDR3 DNA sequence: TGTGCCAGCAGCCCAAGACTAGCGGGACTGCAGTTCTTC. Translating gives CASSPRLAGLQFF. The chain recombines TRBV9 with TRBJ2-1; 11 positions match TRBD2. CDR3 length equals 13 residues. CDR1 and CDR2 (germline): SGDLS, YYNGEE. Unmatched junction bases numbered 6, after V lost 4 bases and J lost 12 bases.